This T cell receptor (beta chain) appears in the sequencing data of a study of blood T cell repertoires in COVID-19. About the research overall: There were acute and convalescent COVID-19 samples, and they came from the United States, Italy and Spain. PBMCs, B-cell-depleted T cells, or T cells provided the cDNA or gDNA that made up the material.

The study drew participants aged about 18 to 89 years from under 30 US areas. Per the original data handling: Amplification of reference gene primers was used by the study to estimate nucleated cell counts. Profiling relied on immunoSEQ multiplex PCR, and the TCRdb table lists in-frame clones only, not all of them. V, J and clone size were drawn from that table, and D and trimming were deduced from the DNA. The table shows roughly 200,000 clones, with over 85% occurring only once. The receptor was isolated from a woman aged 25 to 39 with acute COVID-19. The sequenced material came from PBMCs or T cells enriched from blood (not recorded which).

The CDR3 reads CASSPRTAPNEKLFF. The DNA of the CDR3 is TGTGCCAGCAGCCCCCGGACTGCGCCTAATGAAAAACTGTTTTTT. V is TRBV9 and J is TRBJ1-4; no firm D call. V lost 4 bases and J 3 bases, leaving 13 bases between the germline ends. CDR1 SGDLS and CDR2 YYNGEE come from the germline V gene. The CDR3 sequence is 15 residues long.